These 7 T cell receptor beta chains originate from one sample sequenced in a study of blood T cell repertoires in COVID-19. TCRdb's copy holds only in-frame clones and misses some; the assay was immunoSEQ multiplex PCR. This table has about 320,000 clones, about 92% appearing once. Sequenced input: PBMCs or T cells enriched from blood (not recorded which). The receptors were sampled from a man in his sixties who had recovered from COVID-19.

This chain connects TRBV27 to TRBJ1-2, with a weak D call TRBD1 (5 bases). CDR3 length: 15 residues. Trimming removed 1 base from V and 2 bases from J, with 11 bases in between. CDR1 is MNHEY, CDR2 SMNVEV, per germline (reference sequence). CDR3 coding DNA: TGTGCCAGCAGTTTATACGGGGGTTCGAACTATGGCTACACCTTC. It codes for CASSLYGGSNYGYTF.

The gene calls are TRBV5-1 and TRBJ2-1, with TRBD2 as a possible D gene (5 bases). Germline-derived CDR1 and CDR2 are SGHRS and YFSETQ. The V gene lost 1 base and the J gene lost 3 bases, with 17 bases spanning the gap. This CDR3 region has 17 residues. CDR3 sequence: CASSLSPETTVYNEQFF. The DNA for the CDR3 is TGCGCCAGCAGCTTGAGCCCGGAGACTACTGTCTACAATGAGCAGTTCTTC.

This rearrangement joins TRBV5-4 to TRBJ1-6, with D maybe TRBD1 (5 bases). Per the germline V gene, CDR1 is SGHNT and CDR2 is YYREEE (reference sequence). Trimming removed 0 bases at V and 7 bases at J, with 17 bases between. The CDR3 consists of 17 residues. CDR3 sequence (DNA): TGTGCCAGCAGCTTGGCTGCCCAGGAGGGGCGAAATTCACCCCTCCACTTT. Its translation: CASSLAAQEGRNSPLHF.

The chain couples TRBV2 to TRBJ2-7, with a weak D call TRBD2 (5 bases). This CDR3 region has 14 residues. Trimming removed 1 base from V and 3 bases from J, with 10 bases in between. Germline-derived CDR1 and CDR2 are SNHLY and FYNNEI. The CDR3 coding sequence is TGTGCCAGCAGTGAAGGGCGGGTAAGCTACGAGCAGTACTTC. It yields the protein CASSEGRVSYEQYF.

The chain joins TRBV2 to TRBJ1-1; 7 bases are a match to TRBD1. The germline gives CDR1 SNHLY, CDR2 FYNNEI. The CDR3 sequence is 14 residues long. The ends lost 6 bases at V and 3 bases at J; junction bases unmatched: 7. DNA for the CDR3: TGTGCCAGCAGCCCCGGGAGGGGGCACACTGAAGCTTTCTTT. Protein sequence: CASSPGRGHTEAFF.

The chain links TRBV2 to TRBJ1-5; D not resolved. Trimming took 6 bases from V and 0 from J, leaving 9 bases between them. The length of the CDR3 is 14 residues. Germline CDR1 and CDR2: SNHLY and FYNNEI. The CDR3 is CASSPRDSNQPQHF. The CDR3 DNA reads as TGTGCCAGCAGCCCTCGGGATAGCAATCAGCCCCAGCATTTT.

This clone turned up a few times. Written as DNA, the CDR3 is TGTGCCAGCAGCCAAACAGGGGGCAGGAGTCAGCCCCAGCATTTT. Encoded protein: CASSQTGGRSQPQHF. The chain employs TRBV6-5 and TRBJ1-5, with 9 positions matching TRBD1. This CDR3 contains 15 residues. The trim removed 6 bases at V and 6 bases at J, leaving 9 bases unmatched. CDR1 is MNHEY, CDR2 SVGAGI, per germline.